This T cell receptor beta chain is from a study of T cells in Graves' hyperthyroidism and ophthalmopathy. In the study overall: Any treatment followed the collection of peripheral blood at initial diagnosis.

Turning to this clonotype: Its antigen is still unknown.

Aged 18 to 65, the patients had hyperthyroidism that was newly diagnosed and had lasted under 2 months. The study based diagnoses on clinical symptoms, serum thyroxine and TRAb, thyroid ultrasound and orbital computed tomography. Whole-study results and caveats: Among thyroid clonotypes expanded above 0.001, most also appeared in blood.

CDR3 length: 12 amino acids. CDR1 is LNHDA, CDR2 SQIVND, per germline (reference sequence). Amplification targeted TCR beta CDR3 regions from RNA transcripts. Using the HTBI primer set, a first-round RT-PCR was run on the TCR CDR3. Each CDR3 protein is one row after TCRdb ran MiXCR on the multiplex PCR reads. The sample has 280,000 or so distinct CDR3 sequences; 13% to 15% are singletons. The origin of this receptor is a woman aged 45-59 years with Graves' hyperthyroidism that later progressed to Graves' ophthalmopathy. Sequencing was carried out using blood. The rearrangement uses TRBV19 and TRBJ2-7; 7 bases fit TRBD1. The CDR3 region is CATRQGEHEQYF. The DNA of the CDR3 is TGTGCGACGCGACAGGGCGAACACGAGCAGTACTTC.